This T cell receptor (beta chain) was sequenced during a study of identical twins. Only one count was recorded for this clonotype. Its matching antigen is unknown. Deletions cut 3 bases from V and 3 bases from J, with 11 bases between. Germline CDR1 and CDR2: MDHEN and SYDVKM. The CDR3 contains 15 residues. Study outcomes and limitations: Abundant beta clonotypes from cord blood had fewer insertions, unlike memory repertoires, which showed none. Cross-sectional statistics underpinned the conclusions; the same donors were not followed. Twins shared beta out-of-frame sequences in excess, but this excess was weaker.

Template switching (which added a universal primer site) was used, and cDNA carried unique molecular identifiers. TCRdb reanalysed the 5' RACE reads using MiXCR and keeps one entry per CDR3 protein. The sample gives around 530,000 distinct CDR3 sequences, roughly 15% of which show up once; roughly 0.44% is in the top ten. This sample also belongs to another study, concerning yellow fever vaccine responses in identical twins.

The sequenced sample was CD4+ T cells sorted from blood. The rearrangement links TRBV28 to TRBJ1-4; D possibly corresponds to TRBD1 (6 bases). The sequence was collected from a woman younger than 30 in good health. CDR3: CASSLGGAANEKLFF. Here the CDR3 DNA reads TGTGCCAGCAGTTTGGGGGGCGCGGCTAATGAAAAACTGTTTTTT.